This TCR beta chain was sequenced in a study of follicular helper T cells after annual influenza vaccination. Study information: Some donors were sampled over the 2013-2014, 2014-2015 and 2015-2016 vaccinations. Study results and caveats: Day 7 ICOS+CD38+ clones later appeared mostly in ICOS-CD38- cTfh. Undersampling of larger non-cTfh compartments could not be excluded.

CDR1 and CDR2 from the germline V gene are SEHNR and FQNEAQ (reference sequence). The CDR3 runs 14 residues. The ends were cut back, 3 bases at V and 5 bases at J, with 13 bases in the middle. Documented time point: 2015-2016 season, pre-vaccination. Of note for this clone: Antigen: not known.

The protocol was immunoSEQ multiplex PCR, while the TCRdb copy is restricted to in-frame clones and leaves out a portion. The sample includes several thousand clones, 82% seen only once; the top ten take roughly 0.81%. The sample here was CXCR5- memory CD4+ T cells sorted from blood, taken on the day of influenza vaccination. V and J are TRBV7-9 and TRBJ2-5, with D hard to call. This TCR came from an adult who received the influenza vaccine. Written as DNA, the CDR3 is TGTGCCAGCAGCTTTGCCCTTCCGGTGGAGACCCAGTACTTC. Translated: CASSFALPVETQYF.